The 7 T cell receptor beta chains presented below share a single source sample, sequenced in a study of blood T cell repertoires in COVID-19. Clones were read by immunoSEQ multiplex PCR, and TCRdb kept only the in-frame ones, dropping some. Of roughly 380,000 clones listed, around 87% are singletons. The specimen was PBMCs or T cells enriched from blood (not recorded which). The receptors originated from a man under 40 who had recovered from COVID-19.

This chain connects TRBV6-1 to TRBJ1-5, with TRBD1 matching 8 bases. This CDR3 contains 15 residues. CDR1 MNHNS and CDR2 SASEGT come from the germline V gene. Unmatched junction bases numbered 7, after V lost 3 bases and J lost 6 bases. CDR3 nucleotides: TGTGCCAGCAGTGAGGGAGACAGGGGCCCTCAGCCCCAGCATTTT. Translating gives CASSEGDRGPQPQHF.

This chain links TRBV7-9 with TRBJ1-2; D call uncertain. The V gene's germline CDR1 is SEHNR and CDR2 FQNEAQ (reference sequence). V lost 4 bases to trimming and J lost 4 bases, with 19 bases between them. The CDR3 is 16 residues long. The DNA of the CDR3 is TGTGCCAGCAGCTCAAGGGCCACCGGGAGAACCTATGGCTACACCTTC. Translation: CASSSRATGRTYGYTF.

This clone showed up just a few times. The genes are TRBV10-3 and TRBJ2-4, with 7 bases lining up with TRBD2. The germline V gene has CDR1 ENHRY and CDR2 SYGVKD. With 0 bases clipped from V and 0 bases from J, the junction kept 5 bases outside the gene matches. The CDR3 runs 17 residues. DNA of the CDR3: TGTGCCATCAGTGAGTCTGGCGGGGGTTTAGCCAAAAACATTCAGTACTTC. Translation: CAISESGGGLAKNIQYF.

This sequence joins TRBV30 and TRBJ2-7, with D possibly being TRBD1 (6 bases). The CDR3 length is 15 residues. From germline, CDR1 is GTSNPN and CDR2 SVGIG (reference sequence). Trimming took off 2 bases at V and 2 bases at J, with 16 bases between the two ends. DNA for the CDR3: TGTGCCTGGAGTAGGGGGACATCGATTACCTACGAGCAGTACTTC. Protein: CAWSRGTSITYEQYF. The full variable domain, completed using reference TRBV30 and TRBJ2-7, is SQTIHQWPATLVQPVGSPLSLECTVEGTSNPNLYWYRQAAGRGLQLLFYSVGIGQISSEVPQNLSASRPQDRQFILSSKKLLLSDSGFYLCAWSRGTSITYEQYFGPGTRLTVT.

The V and J genes are TRBV19 and TRBJ2-1; 7 bases line up with TRBD2. This CDR3 contains 18 residues. Germline CDR1 and CDR2: LNHDA and SQIVND (reference sequence). The V and J ends lost 2 bases and 0 bases, in that order; junction bases with no gene match: 10. CDR3 residues: CASSIKGTTPISYNEQFF. The CDR3 nucleotides are TGTGCCAGTAGTATAAAGGGGACTACTCCGATCTCCTACAATGAGCAGTTCTTC. Looking up the rest from reference TRBV19 and TRBJ2-1 gives the full variable domain: DGGITQSPKYLFRKEGQNVTLSCEQNLNHDAMYWYRQDPGQGLRLIYYSQIVNDFQKGDIAEGYSVSREKKESFPLTVTSAQKNPTAFYLCASSIKGTTPISYNEQFFGPGTRLTVL.

The rearrangement joins TRBV7-9 to TRBJ2-5; a possible D gene is TRBD1 (6 bases). This CDR3 region has 16 residues. Germline V gene lookup returns CDR1 SEHNR and CDR2 FQNEAQ (reference sequence). V shed 1 base and J shed 1 base, with 13 bases lying between them. The CDR3 loop is CASSLVQGPLQETQYF. The CDR3 DNA reads TGTGCCAGCAGCTTAGTGCAGGGGCCCCTCCAAGAGACCCAGTACTTC. The full variable domain, its missing parts supplied by reference TRBV7-9 and TRBJ2-5, is DTGVSQNPRHKITKRGQNVTFRCDPISEHNRLYWYRQTLGQGPEFLTYFQNEAQLEKSRLLSDRFSAERPKGSFSTLEIQRTEQGDSAMYLCASSLVQGPLQETQYFGPGTRLLVL.

CDR3 loop: CASRTEDEKLFF. CDR3 nucleotides: TGTGCCAGCCGGACGGAGGATGAAAAACTGTTTTTT. V is TRBV2 and J is TRBJ1-4; D remains unclear. CDR1 and CDR2 (germline): SNHLY, FYNNEI. The CDR3 spans 12 residues. V was pared by 8 bases and J by 6 bases, with 10 bases between.